One sample yielded the 13 T cell receptor beta chains listed below, sequenced in a study of blood T cells in healthy people across ages. PCR was performed a second time for about 6 to 11 cycles using a sample-barcoded 5' primer and a J-beta primer mix. TCRdb passed the 5' RACE reads through MiXCR, listing each CDR3 protein once. The sample has 700,000 to 900,000 distinct CDR3 sequences, about a quarter seen once. The data were also submitted as part of a second study, on T cells of mothers and their children.

Sequencing was performed on blood. The receptors stem from a boy younger than 18 in good health.

This clonotype was counted between two and nine times. This chain uses TRBV3-1 with TRBJ1-5; D is unclear. V lost 4 bases and J 0 bases, leaving 7 bases between the germline ends. The CDR3 covers 14 residues. The V gene's germline CDR1 is LGHDT and CDR2 YNNKEL (reference sequence). The CDR3 sequence is CASSRAGSNQPQHF. CDR3 in DNA: TGTGCCAGCAGCCGCGCGGGTAGCAATCAGCCCCAGCATTTT.

This clonotype was counted a few times. The gene calls are TRBV10-1 and TRBJ2-7, with a weak D call TRBD2 (5 bases). The CDR3 totals 15 residues. V dropped 2 bases and J dropped 1 base, with 12 bases sitting between them. The germline CDR1 and CDR2 sequences are WNHNN and SYGVQD (reference sequence). CDR3 sequence reads: CASSEEGSGSYEQYF. The DNA for the CDR3 is TGCGCCAGCAGTGAGGAAGGGTCGGGGTCCTACGAGCAGTACTTC.

V is TRBV6-5 and J is TRBJ2-5; 7 bases align to TRBD1. The end of the DNA aligns better with TRBJ2-7, so the J call may be wrong. The V gene's germline CDR1 is MNHEY and CDR2 SVGAGI. This CDR3 has 11 amino acids. DNA of the CDR3: TGTGCCACAGAGACAGGGAACGAGCAGTACTTC. Amino acids: CATETGNEQYF.

This sequence joins TRBV12-3 or TRBV12-4 and TRBJ1-2; perhaps TRBD1 as D (5 bases). The CDR3 runs to 13 residues. The V end lost 5 bases, the J end lost 2 bases, and 9 bases lay between the germline ends. The CDR3 is CASSQTVNYGYTF. In DNA, the CDR3 is TGTGCCAGCAGTCAGACAGTGAACTATGGCTACACCTTC.

The chain uses TRBV12-3 or TRBV12-4 and TRBJ2-1, with 12 bases matching TRBD2. V dropped 6 bases and J dropped 0; count of bases not matched to a gene: 15. The CDR3 length is 20 residues. The CDR3 DNA follows: TGTGCCAGCAGGGGTCGCCCGACTAGCGGGGGTGAAAACTCCTACAATGAGCAGTTCTTC. Its protein product is CASRGRPTSGGENSYNEQFF.

As for this clonotype: At one boundary the junction diverges from the germline segment, which might be a read error. The chain links TRBV5-1 to TRBJ1-4; D remains unclear. The CDR3 is 13 residues long. Germline V gene lookup returns CDR1 SGHRS and CDR2 YFSETQ. CDR3 in DNA: TGCGCCAGCAGCTCACAACGGTCGGAAAAACCGTTTTTT. Translated: CASSSQRSEKPFF.

This clonotype was detected a few times. One end of the junction does not line up with germline, which may come from a read error. The J gene is TRBJ2-3, the V gene TRBV5-1; no clear D. Germline V CDR1 and CDR2: SGHRS, YFSETQ. CDR3 length equals 15 residues. The CDR3 loop is CASSLEAASTDTQYF. In DNA, the CDR3 is TGTGCCAGCAGCTTAGAGGCAGCTAGCACAGATACGCAGTATTTT.

This clonotype showed up just a few times. This chain links TRBV19 with TRBJ1-1; a possible D gene is TRBD1 (5 bases). V lost 5 bases and J lost 7, with 11 bases in between. The length of the CDR3 is 12 residues. Germline V CDR1 and CDR2: LNHDA, SQIVND (reference sequence). Here the CDR3 DNA reads TGTGCCAGTAGTCTGGGGCAAATTGAAGCTTTCTTT. Translation gives CASSLGQIEAFF.

The CDR3 region has the DNA TGTGCCAGCAGCTCTTCCTCCGGGGGGGCGGGTTCACCCCTCCACTTT. The encoded protein is CASSSSSGGAGSPLHF. The rearrangement links TRBV9 to TRBJ1-6; D perhaps matches TRBD1 (6 bases). This CDR3 contains 16 residues. V dropped 4 bases and J dropped 9 bases, with 20 bases sitting between them. The germline CDR1 and CDR2 sequences are SGDLS and YYNGEE.

V and J are TRBV5-1 and TRBJ2-6; D gene unclear. Germline V gives CDR1 SGHRS, CDR2 YFSETQ. The CDR3 contains 13 residues. V lost 9 bases and J lost 2, with 9 bases in between. CDR3 nucleotides: TGCGCCACCGCACTTACTGGGGCCAACGTCCTGACTTTC. This encodes CATALTGANVLTF. The whole variable domain, remainder taken from reference TRBV5-1 and TRBJ2-6, is KAGVTQTPRYLIKTRGQQVTLSCSPISGHRSVSWYQQTPGQGLQFLFEYFSETQRNKGNFPGRFSGRQFSNSRSEMNVSTLELGDSALYLCATALTGANVLTFGAGSRLTVL.

The rearrangement joins TRBV12-3 or TRBV12-4 to TRBJ1-1, with TRBD1 matching 7 bases. J lost 1 base, V lost 7 bases, and 6 bases had no gene match. This CDR3 comprises 14 residues. The CDR3 region is CASTLGTENTEAFF. As DNA, the CDR3 is TGTGCCAGCACCCTCGGGACAGAGAACACTGAAGCTTTCTTT.

The chain joins TRBV28 to TRBJ1-6; TRBD1 agrees at 8 bases. Per germline, CDR1 MDHEN and CDR2 SYDVKM. J was trimmed by 3 bases and V by 5 bases; bases with no gene match: 6. The CDR3 extends over 16 amino acids. The CDR3 loop reads CASSPDRVHYNSPLHF. The DNA of the CDR3 is TGTGCCAGCAGTCCGGACAGGGTTCACTATAATTCACCCCTCCACTTT. Together with reference TRBV28 and TRBJ1-6, the CDR3 gives the full variable domain: DVKVTQSSRYLVKRTGEKVFLECVQDMDHENMFWYRQDPGLGLRLIYFSYDVKMKEKGDIPEGYSVSREKKERFSLILESASTNQTSMYLCASSPDRVHYNSPLHFGNGTRLTVT.

The rearrangement links TRBV28 to TRBJ2-7; no definite D call. V dropped 4 bases and J dropped 2 bases, with 12 bases sitting between them. CDR1 is MDHEN and CDR2 is SYDVKM in the germline V gene. The CDR3 covers 14 residues. CDR3 bases: TGTGCCAGCAGTTCCTCCAGGAACGCCTACGAGCAGTACTTC. Protein product: CASSSSRNAYEQYF.